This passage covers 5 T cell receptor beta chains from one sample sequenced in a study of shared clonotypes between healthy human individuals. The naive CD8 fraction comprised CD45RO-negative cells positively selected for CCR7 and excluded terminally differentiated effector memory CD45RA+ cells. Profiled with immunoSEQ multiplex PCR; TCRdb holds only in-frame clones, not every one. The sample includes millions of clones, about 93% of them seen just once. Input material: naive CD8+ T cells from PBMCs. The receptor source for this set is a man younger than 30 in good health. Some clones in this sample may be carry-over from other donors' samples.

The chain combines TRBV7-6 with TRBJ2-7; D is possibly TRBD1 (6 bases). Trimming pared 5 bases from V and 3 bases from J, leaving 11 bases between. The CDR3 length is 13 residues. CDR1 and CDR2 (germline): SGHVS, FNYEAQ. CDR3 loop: CASSPDSDYEQYF. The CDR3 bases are TGTGCCAGCAGCCCGGACAGCGACTACGAGCAGTACTTC.

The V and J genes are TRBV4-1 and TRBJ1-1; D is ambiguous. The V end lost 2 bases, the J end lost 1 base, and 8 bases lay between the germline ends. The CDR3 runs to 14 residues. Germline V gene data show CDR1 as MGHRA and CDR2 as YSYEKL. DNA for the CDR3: TGCGCCAGCAGCCAATTAGGACCGAACACTGAAGCTTTCTTT. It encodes CASSQLGPNTEAFF.

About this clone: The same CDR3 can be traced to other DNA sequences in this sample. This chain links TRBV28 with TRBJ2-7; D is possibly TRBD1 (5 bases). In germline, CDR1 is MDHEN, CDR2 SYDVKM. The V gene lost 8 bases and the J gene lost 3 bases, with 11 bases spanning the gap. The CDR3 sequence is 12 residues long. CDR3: CASVGVSYEQYF. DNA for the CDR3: TGTGCCAGCGTAGGGGTCAGCTACGAGCAGTACTTC.

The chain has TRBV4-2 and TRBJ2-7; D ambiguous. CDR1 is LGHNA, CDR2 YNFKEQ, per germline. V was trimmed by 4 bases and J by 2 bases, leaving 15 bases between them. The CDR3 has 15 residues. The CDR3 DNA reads TGTGCCAGCAGCCCTGAGAGCCAAGCAGCCTACGAGCAGTACTTC. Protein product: CASSPESQAAYEQYF.

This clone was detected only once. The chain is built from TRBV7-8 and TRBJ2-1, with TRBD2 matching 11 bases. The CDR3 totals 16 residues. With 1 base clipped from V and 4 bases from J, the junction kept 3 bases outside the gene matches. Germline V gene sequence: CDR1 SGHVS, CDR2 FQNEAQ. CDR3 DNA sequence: TGTGCCAGCAGCTTAGGGATAGCGGGAGGGTACAATGAGCAGTTCTTC. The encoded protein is CASSLGIAGGYNEQFF.